A selection of T cell receptor beta chains follows, all from one sample in a study of glioma-infiltrating T cells. TCRdb processed the multiplex PCR reads anew with MiXCR; each CDR3 protein has one entry. In the table there are more than 110,000 distinct CDR3 sequences, more than 35% of which are singletons. Source material: glioma tissue, nonneoplastic brain tissue, or PBMCs (not recorded which). These receptors originate from a human donor with low-grade glioma or glioblastoma, undergoing nonglioma brain surgery, or in good health (not recorded which). CDR3s include the opening cysteine and the closing phenylalanine or tryptophan. D genes are given only for firm matches. The size of a clone is reported for some rows only, either as once, few or many, or as a class for expanded clones.

v_gene,d_gene,abundance,j_gene,CDR3aa,CDR3nt
TRBV7-2,NA,medium-sized,TRBJ2-1,CASSLVGGLVEQFF,TGTGCCAGCAGCTTAGTGGGGGGATTGGTTGAGCAGTTCTTC
TRBV15,NA,few,TRBJ2-2,CATSRDVLTGELFF,TGTGCCACCAGCAGAGATGTTTTGACCGGGGAGCTGTTTTTT
TRBV20-1,NA,NA,TRBJ2-3,CSATLADTQYF,TGCAGTGCTACCTTAGCAGATACGCAGTATTTT
TRBV18,NA,NA,TRBJ1-1,CASSPPAQTNTEAFF,TGTGCCAGCTCACCACCAGCGCAAACGAACACTGAAGCGTTCTTT
TRBV20-1,NA,NA,TRBJ1-1,CSARTPATANTEAFF,TGCAGTGCTAGGACCCCGGCGACGGCGAACACTGAAGCTTTCTTT
TRBV4-1,NA,NA,TRBJ1-2,CASSQSDLANYGYTF,TGCGCCAGCAGCCAAAGCGACTTAGCTAACTATGGCTACACCTTC
TRBV5-1,TRBD2,NA,TRBJ2-5,CASRVAGARQETQYF,TGCGCCAGCAGGGTCGCGGGAGCGCGTCAGGAGACCCAGTACTTC
TRBV20-1,NA,few,TRBJ2-5,CSARGGGGVQETQYF,TGCAGTGCTAGAGGAGGGGGCGGGGTACAAGAGACCCAGTACTTC
TRBV10-3,TRBD1,NA,TRBJ2-7,CAISESRGQPNYEQYF,TGTGCCATCAGTGAGTCTAGGGGACAGCCGAATTACGAGCAGTACTTC
TRBV6-1,TRBD1,NA,TRBJ2-7,CAISGTDMNEQYF,TGTGCCATCAGTGGGACAGACATGAACGAGCAGTACTTC
TRBV4-3,NA,NA,TRBJ2-3,CASSQGSGRPSTDTQYF,TGCGCCAGCAGCCAAGGTTCAGGGAGACCTAGCACAGATACGCAGTATTTT
TRBV20-1,TRBD1,NA,TRBJ1-1,CSARDLGQGKTEDFF,TGCAGTGCTAGAGACTTAGGACAGGGAAAAACTGAAGATTTCTTT
TRBV20-1,NA,few,TRBJ2-7,CSARVSRGTYEQYF,TGCAGTGCTAGAGTGTCTCGGGGAACCTACGAGCAGTACTTC
TRBV6-1,NA,few,TRBJ1-1,CASSKKGGLWTEAFF,TGTGCCAGCAGTAAGAAGGGGGGTTTATGGACTGAAGCTTTCTTT
TRBV9,TRBD2,NA,TRBJ2-1,CASSRRIAGATNEQFF,TGTGCCAGCAGTCGTAGGATAGCGGGAGCGACAAATGAGCAGTTCTTC
TRBV27,NA,NA,TRBJ2-7,CASSPTGTLYEQYF,TGTGCCAGCAGTCCGACCGGGACCCTCTACGAGCAGTACTTC
TRBV2,NA,NA,TRBJ1-3,CASSEQGNTIYF,TGTGCCAGCAGTGAACAAGGAAACACCATATATTTT
TRBV6-9,NA,few,TRBJ1-2,CASSYGGKGGYTF,TGTGCCAGCAGTTATGGAGGGAAGGGTGGCTACACCTTC
TRBV6-1,TRBD1,few,TRBJ1-1,CASSPLRGDRTEAFF,TGTGCCAGCAGTCCACTACGCGGGGACAGGACTGAAGCTTTCTTT
TRBV7-2,TRBD2,once,TRBJ2-3,CATESGRAGDTQYF,TGTGCCACCGAAAGCGGGAGGGCCGGAGATACGCAGTATTTT
TRBV20-1,NA,NA,TRBJ2-7,CSARSGADYEQYF,TGCAGTGCTAGGTCGGGGGCTGACTACGAGCAGTACTTC
TRBV7-6,TRBD2,NA,TRBJ2-3,CASSVGVAGRDTQYF,TGTGCCAGCAGCGTAGGAGTAGCGGGAAGAGATACGCAGTATTTT
TRBV12-3/TRBV12-4,NA,NA,TRBJ2-7,CASSLGEARYEQYF,TGTGCCAGCAGTTTAGGGGAGGCCCGCTACGAGCAGTACTTC
TRBV4-1,TRBD1,NA,TRBJ2-7,CASSQRTGSYEQYF,TGCGCCAGCAGCCAAAGGACAGGGTCCTACGAGCAGTACTTC
TRBV7-2,TRBD1,NA,TRBJ1-1,CASSLSIQGIPEAFF,TGTGCCAGCAGCCTAAGTATACAGGGGATCCCTGAAGCTTTCTTT
TRBV15,NA,NA,TRBJ2-7,CATSRDPGYEQYF,TGTGCCACCAGCAGAGACCCGGGCTACGAGCAGTACTTC
TRBV6-1,TRBD1,NA,TRBJ2-5,CASRDRGNQETQYF,TGTGCCAGCAGAGACAGGGGAAACCAAGAGACCCAGTACTTC
TRBV11-3,TRBD2,NA,TRBJ2-3,CASSGTSGITDTQYF,TGTGCCAGCAGCGGGACTAGCGGAATCACAGATACGCAGTATTTT
TRBV6-1,NA,NA,TRBJ2-7,CASSVVGSYEQYF,TGTGCCAGCAGTGTCGTCGGCTCCTACGAGCAGTACTTC
TRBV24-1,NA,few,TRBJ2-3,CATSDKLGTVSTDTQYF,TGTGCCACCAGTGATAAATTGGGAACAGTGAGCACAGATACGCAGTATTTT
TRBV4-1,NA,few,TRBJ2-3,CASSQDGGFADTQYF,TGCGCCAGCAGCCAAGATGGAGGGTTTGCAGATACGCAGTATTTT
TRBV6-1,TRBD1,NA,TRBJ2-2,CASSMTGVTGELFF,TGTGCCAGCAGTATGACAGGGGTCACCGGGGAGCTGTTTTTT
TRBV4-3,TRBD2,NA,TRBJ2-1,CASSQEAGGRWDEQFF,TGCGCCAGCAGCCAAGAGGCGGGGGGCAGGTGGGATGAGCAGTTCTTC
TRBV11-3,NA,NA,TRBJ2-3,CASSLSWSSTDTQYF,TGTGCCAGCAGCTTATCGTGGTCTAGCACAGATACGCAGTATTTT
TRBV4-1,NA,NA,TRBJ2-5,CASSLPGQGVETQYF,TGCGCCAGCAGTTTGCCGGGACAAGGCGTCGAGACCCAGTACTTC
TRBV6-2/TRBV6-3,TRBD2,NA,TRBJ2-5,CASSYSGLAGGPETQYF,TGTGCCAGCAGTTACTCTGGACTAGCGGGAGGGCCGGAGACCCAGTACTTC
TRBV27,NA,few,TRBJ2-7,CASSLGGFSYEQYF,TGTGCCAGCAGTTTAGGGGGGTTCTCCTACGAGCAGTACTTC
TRBV20-1,NA,few,TRBJ2-7,CSARRAGADEQYF,TGCAGTGCTAGAAGGGCAGGGGCGGACGAGCAGTACTTC
TRBV28,NA,many,TRBJ1-1,CASGRNTEAFF,TGTGCCAGCGGAAGGAACACTGAAGCTTTCTTT
TRBV7-6,TRBD2,few,TRBJ2-1,CASSQYGTSGSDEQFF,TGTGCCAGCAGCCAGTACGGGACTAGCGGGAGTGATGAGCAGTTCTTC
TRBV12-3/TRBV12-4,NA,NA,TRBJ1-2,CASSFWGGETGYTF,TGTGCCAGCAGTTTCTGGGGGGGGGAAACTGGCTACACCTTC
TRBV20-1,TRBD2,few,TRBJ2-1,CSDGTSGRGEQFF,TGCAGCGACGGGACTAGCGGGAGGGGTGAGCAGTTCTTC
TRBV25-1,NA,NA,TRBJ2-2,CASKGQGNTGELFF,TGTGCCAGCAAAGGGCAGGGGAACACCGGGGAGCTGTTTTTT
TRBV5-1,NA,NA,TRBJ1-1,CASSLVVQGTEAFF,TGCGCCAGCAGCTTGGTTGTCCAAGGCACTGAAGCTTTCTTT
TRBV4-1,NA,many,TRBJ2-3,CASSQKLSTDTQYF,TGCGCCAGCAGCCAGAAACTGAGCACAGATACGCAGTATTTT